This record concerns one T cell receptor beta chain sequence. The antigen remains undetermined. Clones were sequenced by immunoSEQ multiplex PCR, and TCRdb holds only the in-frame ones, with some missing. The sample lists 25,000 to 30,000 clones, roughly 86% seen once, with 50% in the top ten. This record comes from a study of lymphopenia after photon versus proton radiotherapy. V was cut by 2 bases and J by 2 bases, with 9 bases left in between. The CDR3 has 14 amino acids. From germline, CDR1 is ENHRY and CDR2 SYGVKD. Notes on the study in general: Proton therapy kept repertoires fairly stable, unlike photons, which gained effector/memory cells. Post-nadir diversity loss with photons came from oligoclonal expansion, particularly CD8+ Temra cells. Larger post-nadir TCR diversity loss correlated inversely with survival in deceased patients.

The gene calls are TRBV10-3 and TRBJ1-2; a weak D match, TRBD1 (6 bases). This material consisted of peripheral blood, taken from a patient treated with proton-based radiotherapy. This sequence originates from a woman in her fifties or sixties with cholangiocarcinoma. Some clones in this sample may be carry-over from other donors' samples. CDR3 sequence: CAISEPGANYGYTF. As DNA, the CDR3 is TGTGCCATCAGTGAGCCAGGGGCGAACTATGGCTACACCTTC.